The sequence of this T cell receptor beta chain was determined in a study of blood T cell repertoires in COVID-19. Overall study context: Acute-phase and convalescent COVID-19 samples originated in the United States, Italy and Spain.

V was cut by 3 bases and J by 0 bases, with 5 bases left in between. The CDR3 spans 14 residues. Germline V gives CDR1 MNHEY, CDR2 SMNVEV (reference sequence). As handled by the study authors: The assay estimated nucleated cells by amplifying reference gene primers. The data were produced by immunoSEQ multiplex PCR, yet TCRdb's version contains in-frame clones alone and is incomplete. The V and J calls and clone size come from that table; D and trimming were worked out from the DNA. The sample includes 200,000 to 250,000 clones, approximately 88% of them seen just once. Enrollment of patients from Seattle took place during active infection, with longitudinal follow-up.

The chain is built from TRBV27 and TRBJ2-2; D remains unclear. The sequenced sample consisted of peripheral blood. The origin of this receptor is a woman aged 30 to 39 with COVID-19, enrolled during active disease. This chain's CDR3 is CASSFLSNTGELFF. CDR3 sequence (DNA): TGTGCCAGCAGTTTCCTTTCGAACACCGGGGAGCTGTTTTTT.